This TCR beta chain was sequenced during a study of T-cell memory formation after mild COVID-19. TCRdb re-called the 5' RACE reads with MiXCR, one entry per CDR3 protein. The sample has over 400,000 distinct CDR3 sequences, more than 20% seen once; the top ten hold around 14%. Trimming removed 3 bases from V and 5 bases from J, with 8 bases in between. The CDR3 is made up of 13 amino acids. Germline-derived CDR1 and CDR2 are SGDLS and YYNGEE. This clonotype was seen more than once but under ten times. This chain joins TRBV9 and TRBJ2-2; D not certain. The sequenced material came from PBMCs or a T cell subset sorted from them (not recorded which). This TCR derives from an adult woman who had mild COVID-19 (a few samples of this study predate the infection). Cell type and time point are not known. The CDR3 sequence is CASSGDWTGELFF. CDR3 bases: TGTGCCAGCAGCGGAGACTGGACCGGGGAGCTGTTTTTT.